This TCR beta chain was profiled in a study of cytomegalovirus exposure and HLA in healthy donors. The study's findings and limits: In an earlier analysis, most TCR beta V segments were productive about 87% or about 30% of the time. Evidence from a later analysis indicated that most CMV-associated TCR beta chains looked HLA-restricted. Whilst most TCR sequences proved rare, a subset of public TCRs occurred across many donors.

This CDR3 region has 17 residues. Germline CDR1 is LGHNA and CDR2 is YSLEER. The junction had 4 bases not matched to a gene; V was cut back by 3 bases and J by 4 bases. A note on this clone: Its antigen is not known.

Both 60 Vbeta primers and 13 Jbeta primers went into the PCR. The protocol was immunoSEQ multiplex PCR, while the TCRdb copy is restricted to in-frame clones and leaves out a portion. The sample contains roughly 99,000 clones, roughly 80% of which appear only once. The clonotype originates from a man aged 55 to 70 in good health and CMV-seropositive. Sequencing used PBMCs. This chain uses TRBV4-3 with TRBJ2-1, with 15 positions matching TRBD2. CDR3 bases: TGCGCCAGCAGCCAGGGACTAGCGGGGGGTCCTTACAATGAGCAGTTCTTC. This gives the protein CASSQGLAGGPYNEQFF.